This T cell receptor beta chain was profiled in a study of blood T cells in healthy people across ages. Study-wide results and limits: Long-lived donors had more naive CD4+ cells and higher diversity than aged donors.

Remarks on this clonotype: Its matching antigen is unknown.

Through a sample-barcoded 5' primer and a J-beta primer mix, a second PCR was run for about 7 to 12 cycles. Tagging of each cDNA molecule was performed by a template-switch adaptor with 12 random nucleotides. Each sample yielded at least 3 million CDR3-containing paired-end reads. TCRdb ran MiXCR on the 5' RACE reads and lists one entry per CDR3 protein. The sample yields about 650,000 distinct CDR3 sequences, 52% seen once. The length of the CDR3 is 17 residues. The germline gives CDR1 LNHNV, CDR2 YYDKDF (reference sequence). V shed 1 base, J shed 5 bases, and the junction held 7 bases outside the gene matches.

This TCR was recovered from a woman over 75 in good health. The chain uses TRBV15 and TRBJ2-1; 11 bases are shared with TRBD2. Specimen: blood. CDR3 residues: CATSRATTSGTDNEQFF. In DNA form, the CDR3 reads TGTGCCACCAGCAGAGCTACGACTAGCGGGACTGACAATGAGCAGTTCTTC.